This passage covers 17 T cell receptor beta chains from one sample sequenced in a study of cytomegalovirus exposure and HLA in healthy donors. The study ran its PCR with 60 Vbeta and 13 Jbeta primers. The assay was immunoSEQ multiplex PCR, and TCRdb's table has in-frame clones only and misses some. The sample consists of about 98,000 clones, about 81% of them appearing once. Sequencing was performed on PBMCs. The receptors come from a man aged 35 to 55 in good health and CMV-seronegative.

The rearrangement joins TRBV14 to TRBJ2-7; D is undetermined. This CDR3 is built from 14 residues. The V end lost 1 base, the J end lost 7 bases, and 14 bases lay between the germline ends. Germline V gene sequence: CDR1 SGHDN, CDR2 FVKESK. CDR3 in DNA: TGTGCCAGCAGCCAAGGAGTTGTTGCGGTGGAGCAGTACTTC. Protein: CASSQGVVAVEQYF.

The rearrangement links TRBV9 to TRBJ2-3; 7 bases map to TRBD2. The V and J ends lost 4 bases and 2 bases, in that order; junction bases with no gene match: 13. The CDR3 consists of 17 residues. Germline V gene data show CDR1 as SGDLS and CDR2 as YYNGEE. The CDR3: CASSPYGLGGPTDTQYF. Written as DNA, the CDR3 is TGTGCCAGCAGCCCCTACGGACTAGGAGGGCCCACAGATACGCAGTATTTT.

The V and J genes are TRBV27 and TRBJ1-1; the match to TRBD1 covers 7 bases. Germline assignment: CDR1 MNHEY and CDR2 SMNVEV (reference sequence). V shed 2 bases and J 4 bases; nucleotides not matched to a gene: 4. The CDR3 runs to 14 residues. CDR3 DNA sequence: TGTGCCAGCAGTTTAAAGGGGGCAGTCACTGAAGCTTTCTTT. Its translation is CASSLKGAVTEAFF.

This chain links TRBV11-3 with TRBJ2-7; D might be TRBD2 (5 bases). CDR1 is SGHNT, CDR2 YENEEA, per germline. V was pared by 5 bases and J by 1 base, with 9 bases between. The CDR3 sequence is 13 residues long. The CDR3 region has the DNA TGTGCCAGCAGCCTCCGGGGTTCCTACGAGCAGTACTTC. Translating gives CASSLRGSYEQYF.

This chain links TRBV9 with TRBJ1-1, with D perhaps TRBD1 (5 bases). V lost 3 bases and J lost 5, with 14 bases in between. CDR1 is SGDLS, CDR2 YYNGEE, per germline. CDR3 length: 14 residues. The CDR3 loop reads CASSADNFGTEAFF. CDR3 coding DNA: TGTGCCAGCAGCGCGGACAATTTTGGGACTGAAGCTTTCTTT.

The gene calls are TRBV19 and TRBJ2-6; 8 bases fit TRBD2. Looked up from germline, CDR1 is LNHDA and CDR2 is SQIVND (reference sequence). This CDR3 has 18 residues. The trim removed 3 bases at V and 3 bases at J, leaving 10 bases unmatched. CDR3 sequence (DNA): TGTGCCAGTAGTATCCCCTTAGCGGGGTTGAATGGGGCCAACGTCCTGACTTTC. This translates into CASSIPLAGLNGANVLTF.

This chain's CDR3 is CSARTDSDTQYF. Here the CDR3 DNA reads TGCAGCGCCCGGACAGACTCAGATACGCAGTATTTT. The rearrangement joins TRBV29-1 to TRBJ2-3; possibly TRBD1 for D (6 bases). CDR1 and CDR2 (germline): SQVTM, ANQGSEA. The CDR3 is 12 residues long. Deletions cut 7 bases from V and 4 bases from J, with 12 bases between.

V is TRBV2 and J is TRBJ2-5; 12 bases map to TRBD1. The end of the DNA fits TRBJ2-7 better, so the J call may be wrong. Germline lookup yields CDR1 SNHLY and CDR2 FYNNEI. CDR3 length: 17 residues. The CDR3 loop is CASSESFGTGGIYEQYF. The CDR3 DNA follows: TGTGCCAGCAGTGAATCGTTCGGGACAGGGGGCATCTACGAGCAGTACTTC.

The chain recombines TRBV2 with TRBJ1-1; D possibly corresponds to TRBD1 (5 bases). CDR3 length: 13 residues. Trimming cost V 7 bases and J 0 bases, with 9 bases left between them. Germline V CDR1 and CDR2: SNHLY, FYNNEI. In DNA form, the CDR3 reads TGTGCCAGCAACCTAGGGGTGAACACTGAAGCTTTCTTT. Amino acid sequence: CASNLGVNTEAFF.

The chain recombines TRBV7-6 with TRBJ1-1; TRBD1 aligns across 7 bases. The CDR3 loop spans 14 amino acids. V gave up 4 bases and J gave up 1 base; unmatched junction bases: 3. The germline V gene encodes CDR1 SGHVS and CDR2 FNYEAQ. This CDR3 is CASSSRTGNTEAFF. The DNA of the CDR3 is TGTGCCAGCAGCTCCAGGACAGGGAACACTGAAGCTTTCTTT.

This sequence joins TRBV5-1 and TRBJ1-1; 12 nucleotides agree with TRBD1. The CDR3 has 17 amino acids. V gave up 3 bases and J gave up 4 bases; unmatched junction bases: 10. The germline CDR1 and CDR2 sequences are SGHRS and YFSETQ. The CDR3 spells CASSYRDRGPPATEAFF. DNA for the CDR3: TGCGCCAGCAGCTACCGGGACAGGGGGCCCCCGGCCACTGAAGCTTTCTTT.

This clone came up once. The chain is built from TRBV5-1 and TRBJ1-6; D unresolved. Trimming cost V 0 bases and J 7 bases, with 8 bases left between them. The germline V gene has CDR1 SGHRS and CDR2 YFSETQ. CDR3 length: 14 residues. The CDR3 coding sequence is TGCGCCAGCAGCTTGGACACCAGAAATTCACCCCTCCACTTT. This translates into CASSLDTRNSPLHF.

This clone was recorded only once. The gene calls are TRBV29-1 and TRBJ2-3, with D uncertain. CDR3 length equals 13 residues. Per the germline V gene, CDR1 is SQVTM and CDR2 is ANQGSEA. V lost 4 bases and J lost 2, with 10 bases in between. CDR3 bases: TGCAGCGTTGGCGAGATGATCACAGATACGCAGTATTTT. It is translated as CSVGEMITDTQYF.

The gene calls are TRBV7-5 and TRBJ1-2. TRBV7-5 is marked as a pseudogene. CDR3 length: 18 amino acids. CDR3 nucleotides: TGTGTCAGAAGCTTAGCTCTGATAGCCTACCCTAGAGGAAATGGCTACACCTTC. Amino acids: CVRSLALIAYPRGNGYTF.

The J gene is TRBJ2-2, the V gene TRBV25-1; no clear D. This CDR3 region has 13 residues. Germline CDR1 MGHDK, CDR2 SYGVNS. Trimming removed 2 bases at V and 2 bases at J, with 3 bases between. The CDR3 DNA reads TGTGCCAGCAGTGAACCTAACACCGGGGAGCTGTTTTTT. It codes for CASSEPNTGELFF.

The J gene is TRBJ1-1, the V gene TRBV14; 8 nucleotides match TRBD1. The CDR3 spans 14 residues. V dropped 5 bases and J dropped 0; count of bases not matched to a gene: 2. Germline V gene lookup returns CDR1 SGHDN and CDR2 FVKESK. The CDR3 nucleotides are TGTGCCAGCAGCTACAGGGGGATGAACACTGAAGCTTTCTTT. As protein: CASSYRGMNTEAFF.

This clone was seen just once. The chain recombines TRBV6-5 with TRBJ2-7, with D possibly matching TRBD1 (6 bases). CDR3 length equals 13 residues. Germline CDR1 MNHEY, CDR2 SVGAGI. V shed 7 bases and J shed 2 bases, with 12 bases lying between them. This CDR3 reads CASKDSGAYEQYF. The CDR3 DNA reads TGTGCCAGCAAGGACAGTGGGGCCTACGAGCAGTACTTC.